The 6 T cell receptor beta chains reported below all come from one sample, sequenced in a study of blood T cells in healthy people across ages. Combining a sample-barcoded 5' primer with a J-beta primer mix, a second PCR ran for about 7 to 12 cycles. TCRdb redid the calling of the 5' RACE reads with MiXCR, one entry per CDR3 protein. The sample holds hundreds of thousands of distinct CDR3 sequences, 45% to 65% seen once. Sequenced input: blood. The source is a man aged 60 to 75 in good health.

The table lists this clonotype with a few counts. This rearrangement joins TRBV7-2 to TRBJ2-5; 9 bases align to TRBD2. The trim removed 4 bases at V and 4 bases at J, leaving 7 bases unmatched. CDR3 length: 15 residues. Germline CDR1 is SGHTA and CDR2 is FQGNSA. The CDR3 DNA sequence: TGTGCCAGCAGCTCACAGCGGGGGGTAGGAGAGACCCAGTACTTC. Translation: CASSSQRGVGETQYF.

The rearrangement joins TRBV5-6 to TRBJ2-1; 10 bases line up with TRBD2. CDR3 length equals 17 residues. V was clipped by 1 base and J by 3 bases; unmatched bases: 7. Germline loops: CDR1 SGHDT, CDR2 YYEEEE. The CDR3 reads CASSLPHLAGVYNEQFF. For the CDR3, the DNA is TGTGCCAGCAGCTTGCCCCACCTAGCGGGGGTCTACAATGAGCAGTTCTTC.

This chain uses TRBV6-5 with TRBJ1-1; D is undetermined. The CDR3 extends over 14 amino acids. V was shortened by 8 bases and J by 1 base, with 14 bases between the two germline ends. Germline V lookup: CDR1 MNHEY, CDR2 SVGAGI. Written as DNA, the CDR3 is TGTGCCAGCGCATCCCCGGTCGGGAACACTGAAGCTTTCTTT. It translates to CASASPVGNTEAFF.

The V gene is TRBV29-1, the J gene TRBJ2-7, with TRBD1 matching over 9 bases. The CDR3 runs 13 residues. Trimming removed 3 bases from V and 2 bases from J; junction bases left unmatched: 2. The germline V gene has CDR1 SQVTM and CDR2 ANQGSEA. This CDR3 reads CSVDGQGTYEQYF. DNA of the CDR3: TGCAGCGTTGACGGACAGGGGACCTACGAGCAGTACTTC.

The sample holds one count of this clonotype. The chain uses TRBV20-1 and TRBJ1-1; D possibly corresponds to TRBD1 (5 bases). V lost 3 bases, J lost 5 bases, and 10 bases lay in between. The CDR3 spans 12 residues. Germline lookup yields CDR1 DFQATT and CDR2 SNEGSKA (reference sequence). The CDR3 coding sequence is TGCAGTGCTAGGTACGCAGGGACTGAAGCTTTCTTT. Protein product: CSARYAGTEAFF.

The rearrangement uses TRBV9 and TRBJ1-2, with no clear D. Germline V lookup: CDR1 SGDLS, CDR2 YYNGEE. V gave up 0 bases and J gave up 4 bases, with 13 bases separating them. This CDR3 has 15 residues. DNA for the CDR3: TGTGCCAGCAGCGTAGATTCGAGGGTAGGCTATGGCTACACCTTC. This encodes CASSVDSRVGYGYTF.